The 26 T cell receptor beta chains below were found in one sample sequenced in a study of PD-1 blockade in classical Hodgkin lymphoma. The time point: cycle 4 day 1 (C4D1), after 6 weeks of nivolumab. Each patient's relapse followed autologous stem cell transplantation, and brentuximab vedotin exposure varied. Magnetic negative selection was used to purify CD4+ T cells from thawed PBMCs. Data came from immunoSEQ multiplex PCR; TCRdb stores just in-frame clones and leaves some out. The repertoire holds approximately 10,000 clones, with roughly 84% as singletons. This specimen was CD4+ T cells from blood, taken before the fourth cycle of nivolumab. The receptors derive from a human donor with classical Hodgkin lymphoma.

Only one count was recorded for this clone. V gene TRBV7-8 combines with J gene TRBJ1-1; TRBD1 agrees at 8 bases. The V gene's germline CDR1 is SGHVS and CDR2 FQNEAQ. The length of the CDR3 is 16 residues. V trimming: 5 bases; J trimming: 11 bases; junction bases outside the gene matches: 19. The CDR3 loop is CASSASSGTGFLRAFF. The CDR3 region has the DNA TGTGCCAGCAGCGCCTCATCCGGGACAGGCTTCTTAAGGGCTTTCTTT. Drawing the rest from reference TRBV7-8 and TRBJ1-1, the complete variable domain is GAGVSQSPRYKVAKRGQDVALRCDPISGHVSLFWYQQALGQGPEFLTYFQNEAQLDKSGLPSDRFFAERPEGSVSTLKIQRTQQEDSAVYLCASSASSGTGFLRAFFGQGTRLTVV.

J is TRBJ1-2 and V is TRBV6-1; 7 nucleotides align to TRBD1. This CDR3 spans 16 amino acids. The V gene's germline CDR1 is MNHNS and CDR2 SASEGT. V was pared by 1 base and J by 3 bases, with 8 bases of the junction left unmatched. In DNA, the CDR3 is TGTGCCAGCAGTGAAGGCCTTTTTGACAGGGACTATGGCTACACCTTC. It yields the protein CASSEGLFDRDYGYTF.

This chain connects TRBV7-6 to TRBJ2-1, with TRBD2 matching over 14 bases. V dropped 4 bases and J dropped 6; count of bases not matched to a gene: 5. The CDR3 has 16 residues. Per germline, CDR1 SGHVS and CDR2 FNYEAQ. CDR3 bases: TGTGCCAGCAGCTCCTTGACTAGCGGGGGGGGCAATGAGCAGTTCTTC. Translating it yields CASSSLTSGGGNEQFF.

The chain recombines TRBV20-1 with TRBJ2-3; D uncertain. This CDR3 is 11 amino acids long. Germline lookup yields CDR1 DFQATT and CDR2 SNEGSKA (reference sequence). Trimming stripped 2 bases from V and 5 bases from J, with 5 bases between. The CDR3 here is CSARFVDTQYF. In DNA, the CDR3 is TGCAGTGCTAGATTTGTAGATACGCAGTATTTT.

The chain has TRBV7-9 and TRBJ1-2; D gene ambiguous. The CDR3 has 14 amino acids. Trimming cost V 5 bases and J 4 bases, with 14 bases left between them. Germline loops: CDR1 SEHNR, CDR2 FQNEAQ (reference sequence). CDR3 residues: CASSPGNSAYGYTF. Written as DNA, the CDR3 is TGTGCCAGCAGCCCCGGGAACTCCGCCTATGGCTACACCTTC.

In its sample, this clone was seen a few times. The J gene is TRBJ2-1, the V gene TRBV10-3; TRBD1 is a possible D gene (5 bases). The CDR3 totals 12 residues. Between the trimmed V and J ends, which lost 4 bases and 5 bases, there was a span of 6 bases. Germline CDR1 ENHRY, CDR2 SYGVKD. The CDR3: CAISGRDNEQFF. The DNA for the CDR3 is TGTGCCATCAGTGGCAGGGACAATGAGCAGTTCTTC.

This chain links TRBV18 with TRBJ2-5, with D uncertain. The J call may be wrong; the DNA end is better matched by TRBJ2-7. Germline V lookup: CDR1 KGHSH, CDR2 LQKENI. The CDR3 is 14 residues long. CDR3 coding DNA: TGTGCCAGCTCACCACACCCCTCAATAGGCGAGCAGTACTTC. It yields the protein CASSPHPSIGEQYF.

The J gene is TRBJ2-3, the V gene TRBV6-6; weak D call: TRBD2 (7 bases). The CDR3 consists of 15 residues. V was pared by 0 bases and J by 6 bases, with 13 bases between. Per the germline V gene, CDR1 is MNHNY and CDR2 is SVGAGI (reference sequence). The CDR3 loop is CASSYSRGRGDTQYF. The CDR3 DNA reads TGTGCCAGCAGTTACTCCCGGGGGCGGGGGGATACGCAGTATTTT.

The gene calls are TRBV28 and TRBJ2-5; TRBD2 might be the D (6 bases). The CDR3 consists of 15 residues. The germline gives CDR1 MDHEN, CDR2 SYDVKM. Trimming pared 6 bases from V and 4 bases from J, leaving 18 bases between. CDR3 residues: CASRPSGRGGETQYF. As DNA, the CDR3 is TGTGCCAGCAGGCCTTCGGGGCGGGGTGGAGAGACCCAGTACTTC.

This chain connects TRBV14 to TRBJ2-5; D unclear. V lost 2 bases, J lost 2 bases, and 12 bases lay in between. The CDR3 has 15 residues. The germline V gene has CDR1 SGHDN and CDR2 FVKESK. The CDR3 region has the DNA TGTGCCAGCAGCCAACTTACAGTTAAACAAGAGACCCAGTACTTC. Encoded protein: CASSQLTVKQETQYF.

V gene TRBV5-4 combines with J gene TRBJ2-2; 8 nucleotides align to TRBD1. This CDR3 spans 14 amino acids. Germline CDR1 and CDR2: SGHNT and YYREEE (reference sequence). The ends lost 4 bases at V and 5 bases at J; junction bases unmatched: 4. CDR3 amino acids: CASSVTGVTGELFF. CDR3 bases: TGTGCCAGCAGCGTGACAGGGGTAACCGGGGAGCTGTTTTTT.

V is TRBV11-2 and J is TRBJ2-1, with a tentative D call TRBD2 (6 bases). Trimming took 1 base from V and 13 from J, leaving 11 bases between them. This CDR3 has 12 residues. CDR1 SGHAT and CDR2 FQNNGV come from the germline V gene. This CDR3 is CASSLGWGEQFF. The CDR3 bases are TGTGCCAGCAGCTTAGGGTGGGGGGAACAGTTCTTC.

The V gene is TRBV19, the J gene TRBJ1-2; possibly TRBD1 for D (6 bases). The CDR3 covers 13 residues. Deletions cut 5 bases from V and 4 bases from J, with 11 bases between. Germline values: CDR1 LNHDA, CDR2 SQIVND (reference sequence). Written as DNA, the CDR3 is TGTGCCAGTAGTTTGCAGGGGTTCTATGGCTACACCTTC. Its translation: CASSLQGFYGYTF.

This clone has only a few counts. J is TRBJ1-4 and V is TRBV6-5; no clear D gene. Germline assignment: CDR1 MNHEY and CDR2 SVGAGI. CDR3 length: 15 residues. V shed 3 bases and J shed 0 bases, with 8 bases lying between them. CDR3 region: CASSYDVATNEKLFF. CDR3 coding DNA: TGTGCCAGCAGTTATGACGTTGCAACTAATGAAAAACTGTTTTTT.

This chain connects TRBV5-6 to TRBJ2-1, with a possible D match to TRBD2 (5 bases). Germline lookup yields CDR1 SGHDT and CDR2 YYEEEE. The CDR3 has 13 amino acids. V lost 0 bases, J lost 5 bases, and 6 bases lay in between. The CDR3 reads CASSLVRDNEQFF. CDR3 nucleotides: TGTGCCAGCAGCTTGGTGCGGGACAATGAGCAGTTCTTC.

The chain has TRBV7-2 and TRBJ2-7, with a weak D call TRBD2 (5 bases). The CDR3 consists of 13 residues. V dropped 6 bases and J dropped 6 bases, with 15 bases sitting between them. Germline-derived CDR1 and CDR2 are SGHTA and FQGNSA. The CDR3 bases are TGTGCCAGCAGGTCCCGGGAACCGGTCGAGCAGTACTTC. Protein sequence: CASRSREPVEQYF.

This sequence joins TRBV5-4 and TRBJ2-3; 8 positions agree with TRBD1. The CDR3 is 15 amino acids. V lost 5 bases and J lost 1; bases outside the gene matches: 6. Germline V lookup: CDR1 SGHNT, CDR2 YYREEE (reference sequence). CDR3 nucleotide sequence: TGTGCCAGCAGTTCGGTGGGACAGGGCACAGATACGCAGTATTTT. It translates to CASSSVGQGTDTQYF.

This chain connects TRBV19 to TRBJ1-1; the D is unclear. With 0 bases removed from V and 3 bases from J, the gap between germline ends came to 5 bases. Germline V gene data show CDR1 as LNHDA and CDR2 as SQIVND (reference sequence). The CDR3 extends over 13 amino acids. This CDR3 reads CASSIEYHTEAFF. The DNA of the CDR3 is TGTGCCAGTAGTATAGAATATCACACTGAAGCTTTCTTT.

The chain links TRBV18 to TRBJ2-2, with 9 positions matching TRBD1. The CDR3 extends over 16 amino acids. Losses at the gene ends were 3 bases for V and 3 bases for J; bases not matched to a gene: 5. Germline CDR1 is KGHSH and CDR2 is LQKENI. The CDR3 region is CASSPVGQGYTGELFF. The CDR3 DNA sequence: TGTGCCAGCTCACCGGTGGGACAGGGCTACACCGGGGAGCTGTTTTTT.

The CDR3 bases are TGTGCCAGCAGTTACTCGGGAAGGGGCTGGGAAAAACTGTTTTTT. Translated: CASSYSGRGWEKLFF. The V call is TRBV6-5, the J call TRBJ1-4; weak D call: TRBD1 (5 bases). This CDR3 is 15 amino acids long. Germline CDR1 MNHEY, CDR2 SVGAGI. V lost 0 bases to trimming and J lost 8 bases, with 13 bases between them.

The chain is built from TRBV18 and TRBJ1-2; TRBD1 aligns across 8 bases. CDR1 is KGHSH, CDR2 LQKENI, per germline. CDR3 size: 16 residues. The V gene end was trimmed by 0 bases and the J gene end by 4 bases; junction bases not matched to a gene: 7. The CDR3: CASSPPGQVKGYGYTF. The CDR3 bases are TGTGCCAGCTCACCACCGGGACAGGTTAAAGGCTATGGCTACACCTTC.

The rearrangement links TRBV5-6 to TRBJ2-3; no firm D call. The germline V and J ends were trimmed by 0 bases and 2 bases, with 13 bases remaining between them. This CDR3 has 16 residues. Per germline, CDR1 SGHDT and CDR2 YYEEEE. This CDR3 is CASSLAGNWATDTQYF. CDR3 DNA sequence: TGTGCCAGCAGCTTGGCCGGCAACTGGGCCACAGATACGCAGTATTTT.

This clone was counted once. The chain employs TRBV5-1 and TRBJ1-1; D not certain. Germline CDR1 and CDR2: SGHRS and YFSETQ. The ends were cut back, 0 bases at V and 1 base at J, with 13 bases in the middle. The CDR3 runs to 16 residues. The CDR3 DNA follows: TGCGCCAGCAGCTTGGTGCCAGGTCTAGCGAACACTGAAGCTTTCTTT. Translation gives CASSLVPGLANTEAFF. The full variable domain, with the rest looked up from reference TRBV5-1 and TRBJ1-1, is KAGVTQTPRYLIKTRGQQVTLSCSPISGHRSVSWYQQTPGQGLQFLFEYFSETQRNKGNFPGRFSGRQFSNSRSEMNVSTLELGDSALYLCASSLVPGLANTEAFFGQGTRLTVV.

This chain links TRBV6-6 with TRBJ1-1; no definite D call. The CDR3 runs 13 residues. Germline loops: CDR1 MNHNY, CDR2 SVGAGI (reference sequence). V lost 2 bases and J 7 bases, leaving 11 bases between the germline ends. Written as DNA, the CDR3 is TGTGCCAGCAGTTACCTGGAGGGCTTTGAAGCTTTCTTT. Encoded protein: CASSYLEGFEAFF.

In its sample, this clone was seen once. This chain uses TRBV27 with TRBJ2-7; D possibly matches TRBD1 or TRBD2 (5 bases each). Trimming stripped 6 bases from V and 4 bases from J, with 22 bases between. Germline V gene sequence: CDR1 MNHEY, CDR2 SMNVEV (reference sequence). The CDR3 is 16 residues long. The CDR3 DNA follows: TGTGCCAGCAGACTTCTCCGGGACGGGGCTTTATACGAGCAGTACTTC. Amino acids: CASRLLRDGALYEQYF.

This clone was found a few times. V usage is TRBV6-6 and J usage is TRBJ1-1, with D possibly TRBD1 on 6 matching bases. This CDR3 has 16 amino acids. Trimming took off 6 bases at V and 3 bases at J, with 20 bases between the two ends. The germline V gene encodes CDR1 MNHNY and CDR2 SVGAGI (reference sequence). CDR3 sequence reads: CASSKMGARVDTEAFF. The CDR3 DNA reads TGTGCCAGCAGCAAGATGGGGGCGCGGGTGGACACTGAAGCTTTCTTT.